The source of this T cell receptor beta chain is a study of relationships among human T cell subsets (dated by TCRdb to the early 2010s). The study in broad terms: Sequencing was performed on eight distinct blood T cell populations: pan T, CD8 cytotoxic, regulatory, Th1, Th2, naive plus transitional, activated and memory cells. General findings and caveats noted by the study authors: Over 60% of CD8+ cytotoxic sequences belonged to clones with over 100 reads, whereas regulatory and Th2 subsets showed few such clones. V, D and J usage, CDR3 length and N-nucleotide additions showed no statistically significant differences among the seven subsets. A CD4+CD8+ double-positive population could not be ruled out by the bead-based sorting. Substantial CDR3 sharing among Th1, Th2 and regulatory T cells was interpreted as suggesting stochastic cell fate choices.

Preparation of the library involved multiplex PCR. Sequencer: 454 GS FLX. Semiquantitative ARM-PCR was used to amplify the TCR alpha and beta CDR3 regions from mRNA. In ARM-PCR, tagged nested gene-specific primers were used first, and exponential amplification was then carried out by communal superprimers. Exonuclease was used to remove the nested primers before the first-round PCR products went through the second amplification round. Sequencing of the amplicons was performed on the 454 platform, which allows millions of DNA fragments to be sequenced rapidly without cloning bias. A read was counted as effective if the read could be mapped to both V and J germline segments. Per the original workflow: IRmap was used to assign reads to germline V, D and J segments, relying on pyromap, a Smith-Waterman modification adapted to 454 sequencing errors. D-beta assignments were filtered with cutoffs set at the 99th percentile of alignment scores obtained from simulated random sequences. CDR3 was defined as the amino acids lying between the conserved V-segment Y[YFLI]C motif and the J-segment [FW]GXGT motif. A compound Poisson process model, previously applied to large-scale EST data, was used to estimate repertoire diversity. A cross-contamination detection procedure was applied to argue against sample contamination as the source of shared CDR3s. TCRdb redid the processing of the public reads, applying fastp at Q25 and MiXCR, and retained in-frame beta chains. Identical CDR3 protein sequences are pooled into one entry, listed with their most common genes and DNA. TCRdb assigned the V and J calls; the authors' analysis was not used. The sample table contains roughly 15,000 distinct CDR3 sequences; only one count was recorded for around 60% of them. Under 2.5% of the sample goes to the ten largest clones.

This clonotype is identified as medium-sized (0.01 to 0.1%). The target of this receptor is not known. No clone much larger than this one lies a single base away; base qualities are absent. CD4+CD25+ regulatory T cells were selected from positively selected CD4+ cells using anti-CD25 beads. To isolate the T cell subsets, Miltenyi superparamagnetic beads coated with subset-specific monoclonal antibodies were used. Every T cell population came from peripheral blood. Ficoll separation was used to obtain mononuclear cells from whole blood, after which anti-CD14 microbeads were used to deplete monocytes. The isolated cell populations were resuspended in RNAprotect reagent immediately. This receptor was identified in a man aged 40-49 years in good health. The sample consisted of Tregs sorted from blood.

The DNA reads as follows: TGTGCCAGCAGTCCCTACAGGGGGAATGGGACTGAAGCTTTCTTT. This codes for CASSPYRGNGTEAFF. The rearranged segments are TRBV25-1 and TRBJ1-1, with TRBD1 matching 8 junction bases. The CDR3 starts with the cysteine, ends with the phenylalanine, and has 15 residues. Of all the DNA, just the CDR3 is kept, 45 bases in frame from base 1. CDR1 and CDR2, per the germline V gene, are MGHDK and SYGVNS. V loses 5 bases at its end and J loses 5 bases; junction bases beyond the gene matches: 10. Reference TRBV25-1 and TRBJ1-1 genes cover what lies past the CDR3, so the full variable domain is EADIYQTPRYLVIGTGKKITLECSQTMGHDKMYWYQQDPGMELHLIHYSYGVNSTEKGDLSSESTVSRIRTEHFPLTLESARPSHTSQYLCASSPYRGNGTEAFFGQGTRLTVV.